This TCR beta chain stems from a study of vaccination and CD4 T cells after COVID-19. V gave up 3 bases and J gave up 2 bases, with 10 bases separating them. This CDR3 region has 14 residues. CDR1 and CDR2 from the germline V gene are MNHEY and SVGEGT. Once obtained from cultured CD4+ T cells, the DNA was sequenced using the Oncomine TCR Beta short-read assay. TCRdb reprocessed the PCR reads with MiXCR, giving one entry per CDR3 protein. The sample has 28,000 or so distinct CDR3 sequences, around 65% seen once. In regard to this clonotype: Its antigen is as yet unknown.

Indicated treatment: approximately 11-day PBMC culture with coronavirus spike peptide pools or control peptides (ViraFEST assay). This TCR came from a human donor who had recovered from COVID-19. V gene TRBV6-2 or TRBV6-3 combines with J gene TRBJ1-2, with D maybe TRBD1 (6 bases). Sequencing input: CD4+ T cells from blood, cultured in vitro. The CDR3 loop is CASSYRGANYGYTF. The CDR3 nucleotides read TGTGCCAGCAGTTATCGGGGGGCCAACTATGGCTACACCTTC.